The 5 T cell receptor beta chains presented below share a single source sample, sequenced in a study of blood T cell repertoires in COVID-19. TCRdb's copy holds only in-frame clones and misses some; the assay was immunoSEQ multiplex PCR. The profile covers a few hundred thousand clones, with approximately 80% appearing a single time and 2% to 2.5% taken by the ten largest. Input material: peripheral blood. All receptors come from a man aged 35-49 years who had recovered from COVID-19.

CDR3 bases: TGTGCCAGCAGCCCGAAAGGGCCAACAGGGCGTTCGGGTAACACCATATATTTT. It codes for CASSPKGPTGRSGNTIYF. The rearrangement links TRBV21-1 to TRBJ1-3; the D call of TRBD1 is as the table states it, not checked on the DNA. TRBV21-1 is a known pseudogene. The CDR3 totals 18 residues.

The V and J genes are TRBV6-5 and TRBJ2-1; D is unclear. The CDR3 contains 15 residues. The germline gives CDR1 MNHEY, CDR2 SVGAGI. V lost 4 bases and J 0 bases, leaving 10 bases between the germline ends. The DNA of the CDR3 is TGTGCCAGCAGTTTTGAGCGCAGCTCCTACAATGAGCAGTTCTTC. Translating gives CASSFERSSYNEQFF.

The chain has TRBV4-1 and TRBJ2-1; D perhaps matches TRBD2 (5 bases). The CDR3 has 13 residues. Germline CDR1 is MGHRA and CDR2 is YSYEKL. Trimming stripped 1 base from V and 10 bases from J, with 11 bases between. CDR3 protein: CASSQGESREQFF. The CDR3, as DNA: TGCGCCAGCAGCCAAGGGGAGAGCCGGGAGCAGTTCTTC.

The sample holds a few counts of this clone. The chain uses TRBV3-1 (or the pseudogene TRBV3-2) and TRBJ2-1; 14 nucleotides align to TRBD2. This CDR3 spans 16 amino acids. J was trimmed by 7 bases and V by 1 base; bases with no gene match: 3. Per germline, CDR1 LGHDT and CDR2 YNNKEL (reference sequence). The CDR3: CASSQGRTSGRNEQFF. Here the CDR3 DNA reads TGTGCCAGCAGCCAAGGTCGGACTAGCGGGAGGAATGAGCAGTTCTTC.

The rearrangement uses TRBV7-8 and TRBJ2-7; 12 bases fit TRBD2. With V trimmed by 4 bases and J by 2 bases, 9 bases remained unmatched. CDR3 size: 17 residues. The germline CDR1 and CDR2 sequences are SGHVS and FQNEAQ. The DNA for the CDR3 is TGTGCCAGCAGCTCCGGACTAGCGGGGACCGTTACCTACGAGCAGTACTTC. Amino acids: CASSSGLAGTVTYEQYF.